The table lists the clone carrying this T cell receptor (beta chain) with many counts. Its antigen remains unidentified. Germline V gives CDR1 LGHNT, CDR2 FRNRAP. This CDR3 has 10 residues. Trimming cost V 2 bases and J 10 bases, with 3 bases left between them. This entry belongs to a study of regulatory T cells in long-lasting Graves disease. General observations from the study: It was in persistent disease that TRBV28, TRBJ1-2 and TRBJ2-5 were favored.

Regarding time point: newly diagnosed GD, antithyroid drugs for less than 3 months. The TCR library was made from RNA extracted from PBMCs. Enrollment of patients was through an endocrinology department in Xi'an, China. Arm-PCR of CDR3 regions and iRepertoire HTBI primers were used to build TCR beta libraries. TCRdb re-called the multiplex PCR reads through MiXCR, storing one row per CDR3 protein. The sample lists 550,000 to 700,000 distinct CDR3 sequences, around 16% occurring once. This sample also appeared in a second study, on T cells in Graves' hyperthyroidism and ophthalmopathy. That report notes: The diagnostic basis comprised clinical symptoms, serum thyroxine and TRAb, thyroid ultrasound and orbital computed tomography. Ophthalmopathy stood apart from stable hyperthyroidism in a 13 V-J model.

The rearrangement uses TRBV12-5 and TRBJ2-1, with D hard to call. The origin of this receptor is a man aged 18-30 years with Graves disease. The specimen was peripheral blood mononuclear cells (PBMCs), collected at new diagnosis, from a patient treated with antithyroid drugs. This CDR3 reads CASGLFEQFF. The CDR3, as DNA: TGTGCTAGTGGTTTGTTCGAGCAGTTCTTC.